Presented here are 22 T cell receptor beta chains from one specimen sequenced in a study of cytomegalovirus exposure and HLA in healthy donors. The PCR was carried out with 60 Vbeta primers and 13 Jbeta primers. This table comes from immunoSEQ multiplex PCR, and its TCRdb copy is limited to in-frame clones, with some not included. The data contain about 77,000 clones, 60% to 85% of them singletons. The material sequenced was PBMCs. The receptor source for this set is a man in his forties in good health and CMV-seronegative.

The chain carries TRBV7-9 and TRBJ1-3; no definite D call. CDR3 length equals 13 residues. Germline assignment: CDR1 SEHNR and CDR2 FQNEAQ (reference sequence). V was clipped by 4 bases and J by 5 bases, with 9 bases between them. The CDR3 bases are TGTGCCAGCAGCTCGGGATGGCGAAACACCATATATTTT. This gives the protein CASSSGWRNTIYF.

V usage is TRBV30 and J usage is TRBJ2-1; 14 nucleotides line up with TRBD2. After removal of 4 bases from V and 6 bases from J, the junction contained 5 bases not matched to a gene. Germline V gene lookup returns CDR1 GTSNPN and CDR2 SVGIG (reference sequence). This CDR3 contains 15 residues. This chain's CDR3 is CAWNMGLAGVNEQFF. The CDR3 nucleotides read TGTGCCTGGAATATGGGACTAGCGGGAGTCAATGAGCAGTTCTTC.

This clone was counted a few times. The rearrangement uses TRBV27 and TRBJ1-1, with D possibly TRBD1 on 6 matching bases. The CDR3 length is 14 residues. CDR1 is MNHEY and CDR2 is SMNVEV in the germline V gene (reference sequence). The V end was cut by 5 bases, the J end by 5 bases, with 15 bases between. CDR3 residues: CASSKRDTRTEAFF. The CDR3, as DNA: TGTGCCAGCAGTAAACGGGACACGAGGACTGAAGCTTTCTTT.

The V and J genes are TRBV10-1 and TRBJ2-5, with D tentatively TRBD2 (5 bases). The germline V and J ends were trimmed by 0 bases and 1 base, with 9 bases remaining between them. Germline V lookup: CDR1 WNHNN, CDR2 SYGVQD (reference sequence). The length of the CDR3 is 15 residues. The CDR3 region is CASSESGSRQETQYF. CDR3 in DNA: TGCGCCAGCAGTGAGTCGGGGAGTCGCCAAGAGACCCAGTACTTC.

The chain recombines TRBV7-9 with TRBJ1-5, with 7 bases aligning to TRBD1. V shed 5 bases and J 7 bases; nucleotides not matched to a gene: 2. There are 12 residues in the CDR3. CDR1 SEHNR and CDR2 FQNEAQ come from the germline V gene (reference sequence). CDR3 residues: CASSQGGQPQHF. CDR3 nucleotide sequence: TGTGCCAGCAGCCAGGGGGGACAGCCCCAGCATTTT.

CDR3 coding DNA: TGTGCCAGCAGTTTGTCAGGGAAGAACACTGAAGCTTTCTTT. This sequence encodes CASSLSGKNTEAFF. The rearrangement links TRBV27 to TRBJ1-1; possible D gene TRBD1, 5 bases. Germline CDR1 is MNHEY and CDR2 is SMNVEV (reference sequence). V was clipped by 3 bases and J by 1 base, with 9 bases between them. The CDR3 consists of 14 residues.

The chain is built from TRBV7-3 and TRBJ1-1; D perhaps matches TRBD1 (5 bases). Between the trimmed V and J ends, which lost 0 bases and 3 bases, there was a span of 17 bases. There are 17 residues in the CDR3. The germline CDR1 and CDR2 sequences are SGHTA and FQGTGA. This chain's CDR3 is CASSLTGGTGGDTEAFF. The CDR3 bases are TGTGCCAGCAGCTTAACTGGAGGGACGGGAGGGGACACTGAAGCTTTCTTT.

This clone was counted once. The chain has TRBV7-2 and TRBJ2-1, with D possibly matching TRBD1 (6 bases). CDR1 is SGHTA and CDR2 is FQGNSA in the germline V gene. The CDR3 has 15 amino acids. The V end was cut by 5 bases, the J end by 9 bases, with 20 bases between. Here the CDR3 DNA reads TGTGCCAGCAGCCCACCTTGGGGGCGTGCGGTTGAGCAGTTCTTC. This codes for CASSPPWGRAVEQFF. Together with reference TRBV7-2 and TRBJ2-1, the CDR3 gives the full variable domain: GAGVSQSPSNKVTEKGKDVELRCDPISGHTALYWYRQSLGQGLEFLIYFQGNSAPDKSGLPSDRFSAERTGGSVSTLTIQRTQQEDSAVYLCASSPPWGRAVEQFFGPGTRLTVL.

The chain joins TRBV7-3 to TRBJ2-1, with 9 bases fitting TRBD2. J was trimmed by 0 bases and V by 5 bases; bases with no gene match: 5. This CDR3 spans 16 amino acids. Germline CDR1 SGHTA, CDR2 FQGTGA. The CDR3 bases are TGTGCCAGCAGCACCCATAGCGGGAGCTCCTACAATGAGCAGTTCTTC. Translating gives CASSTHSGSSYNEQFF. The variable domain in full, completed from reference TRBV7-3 and TRBJ2-1, reads GAGVSQTPSNKVTEKGKYVELRCDPISGHTALYWYRQSLGQGPEFLIYFQGTGAADDSGLPNDRFFAVRPEGSVSTLKIQRTERGDSAVYLCASSTHSGSSYNEQFFGPGTRLTVL.

The chain joins TRBV2 to TRBJ2-1, with D perhaps matching TRBD1 (5 bases). Germline lookup yields CDR1 SNHLY and CDR2 FYNNEI. The CDR3 loop spans 14 amino acids. Trimming cost V 3 bases and J 6 bases, with 12 bases left between them. The CDR3 DNA reads TGTGCCAGCAGTGAGCAGGGTCAACTCAATGAGCAGTTCTTC. This translates into CASSEQGQLNEQFF.

In its sample, this clone was seen once. The gene calls are TRBV15 and TRBJ2-7, with TRBD1 identical over 7 bases. J lost 1 base, V lost 3 bases, and 9 bases had no gene match. CDR3 length: 16 residues. Germline V CDR1 and CDR2: LNHNV, YYDKDF (reference sequence). CDR3 region: CATSSTRQGRSYEQYF. The CDR3 DNA reads as TGTGCCACCAGCAGCACTCGACAGGGACGTTCCTACGAGCAGTACTTC. Combining the CDR3 with reference TRBV15 and TRBJ2-7 gives the whole variable domain DAMVIQNPRYQVTQFGKPVTLSCSQTLNHNVMYWYQQKSSQAPKLLFHYYDKDFNNEADTPDNFQSRRPNTSFCFLDIRSPGLGDTAMYLCATSSTRQGRSYEQYFGPGTRLTVT.

This clone has only one observation. This rearrangement joins TRBV5-4 to TRBJ2-5; 13 nucleotides line up with TRBD2. Trimming at V came to 5 bases and at J to 4 bases, leaving 5 bases not matched to a gene. This CDR3 comprises 15 residues. Germline CDR1 and CDR2: SGHNT and YYREEE (reference sequence). In DNA, the CDR3 is TGTGCCAGCAGACCGGGACTAGCGGGACTAGAGACCCAGTACTTC. This codes for CASRPGLAGLETQYF.

The rearrangement joins TRBV5-1 to TRBJ2-5; 9 bases agree with TRBD1. The V gene end was trimmed by 5 bases and the J gene end by 4 bases; junction bases not matched to a gene: 6. CDR1 is SGHRS, CDR2 YFSETQ, per germline. The CDR3 loop spans 14 amino acids. CDR3 amino acids: CASRIQGAGETQYF. CDR3 in DNA: TGCGCCAGCAGGATACAGGGGGCAGGAGAGACCCAGTACTTC.

The genes are TRBV10-3 and TRBJ2-2; 14 positions agree with TRBD2. This CDR3 region has 14 residues. Germline V gene data show CDR1 as ENHRY and CDR2 as SYGVKD. V trimming: 10 bases; J trimming: 6 bases; junction bases outside the gene matches: 4. Written as DNA, the CDR3 is TGTGCCACCAGACTAGCGGGAGGGCCCGGGGAGCTGTTTTTT. Translating it yields CATRLAGGPGELFF.

This chain connects TRBV15 to TRBJ2-2, with D tentatively TRBD1 (6 bases). V dropped 2 bases and J dropped 1 base, with 8 bases sitting between them. CDR1 and CDR2 from the germline V gene are LNHNV and YYDKDF (reference sequence). This CDR3 is built from 15 residues. In DNA form, the CDR3 reads TGTGCCACCAGCAGATTAGGGGGGAACACCGGGGAGCTGTTTTTT. This translates into CATSRLGGNTGELFF.

The chain combines TRBV19 with TRBJ2-5, with D maybe TRBD1 (5 bases). CDR3 length equals 14 residues. Germline values: CDR1 LNHDA, CDR2 SQIVND (reference sequence). V was trimmed by 3 bases and J by 4 bases, leaving 12 bases between them. CDR3 nucleotides: TGTGCCAGTAGTATGGGGCAGGTTGGAGAGACCCAGTACTTC. Translating gives CASSMGQVGETQYF.

This chain links TRBV5-5 with TRBJ2-1; the match to TRBD2 covers 8 bases. The CDR3 covers 18 residues. V lost 1 base, J lost 1 base, and 10 bases stayed unmatched. Germline CDR1 is SGHKS and CDR2 is YYEKEE (reference sequence). The CDR3 region has the DNA TGTGCCAGCAGCTTGATTGTTCGTGTAGCGGGATCCTACAATGAGCAGTTCTTC. Translating it yields CASSLIVRVAGSYNEQFF.

This chain links TRBV28 with TRBJ1-2; D ambiguous. V dropped 3 bases and J dropped 2 bases, with 7 bases sitting between them. This CDR3 is 13 amino acids long. The germline V gene has CDR1 MDHEN and CDR2 SYDVKM. CDR3 loop: CASSLGRNYGYTF. The CDR3 nucleotides are TGTGCCAGCAGTTTGGGCAGAAACTATGGCTACACCTTC.

This CDR3 reads CAWSVGLAGGATDTQYF. The CDR3 coding sequence is TGTGCCTGGAGTGTTGGACTAGCGGGAGGTGCCACAGATACGCAGTATTTT. The chain joins TRBV30 to TRBJ2-3; 14 nucleotides line up with TRBD2. Per the germline V gene, CDR1 is GTSNPN and CDR2 is SVGIG (reference sequence). The ends lost 0 bases at V and 2 bases at J; junction bases unmatched: 4. The CDR3 runs to 17 residues.

On this clone: One end of the junction is discordant with germline, which a read error may explain. The rearrangement uses TRBV28 and TRBJ2-7; possible D gene TRBD2, 6 bases. Germline V gives CDR1 MDHEN, CDR2 SYDVKM. The CDR3 contains 13 residues. As DNA, the CDR3 is TGTGCCAGCAGCTTGTTGGCGGGGCCGCAAGCCCTCTTC. Translated, it gives CASSLLAGPQALF.

This clone has only a few counts. V is TRBV18 and J is TRBJ1-1; D possibly corresponds to TRBD1 (6 bases). The ends were cut back, 2 bases at V and 2 bases at J, with 12 bases in the middle. The CDR3 length is 15 residues. Germline V gene lookup returns CDR1 KGHSH and CDR2 LQKENI. DNA of the CDR3: TGTGCCAGCTCACCAGCGGGGGGCGGAAACACTGAAGCTTTCTTT. Amino acid sequence: CASSPAGGGNTEAFF.

The rearrangement links TRBV6-1 to TRBJ2-7; the match to TRBD2 covers 8 bases. Germline CDR1 and CDR2: MNHNS and SASEGT. The junction had 9 bases not matched to a gene; V was cut back by 7 bases and J by 4 bases. There are 14 residues in the CDR3. CDR3 loop: CASKLKRELYEQYF. Here the CDR3 DNA reads TGTGCCAGCAAACTAAAGCGGGAGCTTTACGAGCAGTACTTC.